The present TCR beta chain was sequenced within a study of shared clonotypes between healthy human individuals (dated by TCRdb to 2018 to 2021). With respect to the entire study: Three men and two women, aged 18 to 49 years, made up the cohort. For each donor, three plates each were used for CD4 naive and CD4 memory, two plates were used for CD8 naive, and one plate was used for CD8 memory. To estimate repertoire size and how much clonotype sharing occurs between individuals, the study deeply sequenced the blood TCR repertoires of about 5 healthy adults. Different laboratories and diverse techniques were used to prepare libraries and sequence TCR repertoires, to increase sequencing depth and limit assay-specific biases. Per donor, leukapheresis produced somewhere between about 0.94 and 9 billion PBMCs. Results the study describes overall, beyond this receptor: Pairwise subsampling indicated that sequencing depth was expected to affect the degree of clonotype sharing among donors. Only blood was sampled, and tissue TCR repertoires likely differ from those in blood. When a handful of donors were compared, the shared fraction of clonotypes was about 5% for naive CD4, approximately 3.5% for naive CD8, 2.3% for memory CD4, and about 0.36% for memory CD8. Larger estimated clonotype richness was generally found for naive subsets than for memory subsets. Incomplete sequencing was indicated by rarefaction of sorted-subset datasets, despite the large sequencing depth. Compared with non-shared clonotypes, the clonotypes found in all four sorted-subset donors had higher generation probabilities. Because the study included only a small number of donors, the genetic and exposure-history diversity represented was limited.

A remark on this clone: There is no known antigen for this receptor. Within one base of it there is no much larger clone, and no base qualities were kept.

Using the deep immunoSEQ assay, TCR CDR3 regions were amplified from genomic DNA by multiplex PCR. Extracted genomic DNA from each cell subset was distributed evenly across all wells of several immunoSEQ 96-well plates, and each plate was treated as a replicate. For sorted subsets, around 0.2 ug of genomic DNA, equivalent to about 30,000 T cell genomes, went into each replicate PCR. Purified libraries were measured with a Qubit 3.0 fluorometer, size-checked on a Bioanalyzer 2100, and measured again with the KAPA Library Quantification kit. A separate single-read 150-cycle Illumina NextSeq 550 flow cell was used to sequence each immunoSEQ 96-well plate. The original methods were these. Because the immunoSEQ output included only junctional sequences and no quality scores, the filtering could not be the same as the filtering used for full-length reads. Sequences were annotated with PyIR, a Python wrapper for IgBLAST v1.9, and V/J genes and CDR3 were assigned using IMGT germline references. Reads were filtered out if the reads had weak V/J assignments (E-value above 1e-6), no CDR3, stop codons, out-of-frame junctions, or ambiguous translated residues. V3J clonotypes were defined as sequences sharing an identical inferred V gene, J gene, and CDR3 amino acid sequence. To compute the percentage overlap between repertoires, the number of shared unique clonotypes was divided by the size of the smaller repertoire. RTK rarefaction, the Chao1 estimator, and Recon v2.1 estimates of unobserved clonotypes were used to assess repertoire richness. Generation probabilities for all TCRbeta clonotypes obtained by the gDNA method from a handful of donors were computed using OLGA. In its TCRdb copy, this immuneACCESS table keeps in-frame sequences only and misses some clones. Where compared with another copy, unresolved V genes explain less than half of these, and the others have no known cause. Clonal size and the V and J genes are those of that table, whereas D and trimming came from the DNA. The sample has approximately 2,000,000 clones on record, roughly 95% of them singletons. Around 1.8% of the sample lies in the top ten.

The CDR3, cysteine through phenylalanine, is 15 amino acids long. The entry retains the CDR3 DNA only, 45 bases that are in frame from base 1. CDR1 and CDR2 were assigned from the germline V gene (reference sequence) as MNHEY and SMNVEV. The V and J ends are trimmed by 5 bases and 4 bases, leaving 17 bases between them. For the CD8 naive samples, CD45RO-negative cells were positively selected for CCR7, yielding a CD45RA+CCR7+ population from which TemRA cells were excluded. The donors were healthy, HIV-negative adults who had no recently reported acute infections or vaccinations. All donors were Caucasian adults living in Nashville, Tennessee, USA. After blood collection by leukapheresis, PBMCs were isolated using Ficoll-Histopaque density gradient centrifugation and then cryopreserved in the vapor phase of liquid nitrogen. Purity and quantity of every magnetically sorted T cell population were checked by analytical flow cytometry. Each sorted fraction had its genomic DNA isolated and then quantified by UV absorbance on a Nanodrop 2000c.

The sequencing input was naive CD8+ T cells from PBMCs. Reading the label with the study, this specimen's cell subset or site is: CD45RA+CCR7+. The origin of this receptor is a man aged 18 to 30 in good health. Some clones in this sample may be carry-over from other donors' samples. The chain is made from TRBV27 and TRBJ1-2; TRBD1 is a weak D gene call, 6 bases matching. CDR3 loop: CASSPTGGLGYGYTF. The DNA sequence is as follows: TGTGCCAGCAGTCCCACCGGGGGGCTAGGCTATGGCTACACCTTC.